A selection of T cell receptor beta chains follows, all from one sample in a study of early T cells in non-severe SARS-CoV-2 infection. TCRdb analysed the 5' RACE reads with MiXCR anew, one entry per CDR3 protein. This table has about 110,000 distinct CDR3 sequences, 10% to 15% appearing once. The starting material was whole blood, obtained at baseline. The source of these receptors is an adult who was a healthcare worker with PCR-confirmed SARS-CoV-2 infection or an uninfected control (not recorded which). The CDR3 runs from the conserved cysteine through the conserved F or W. D genes are given only for firm matches. Clone size is given for some rows only: seen once, a few or many times, or a class if the clone is expanded.

d_gene,j_gene,v_gene,abundance,CDR3aa,CDR3nt
-,TRBJ2-3,TRBV5-1,few,CASRTASPDTQYF,TGCGCCAGTCGGACCGCCAGTCCGGATACGCAGTATTTT
-,TRBJ2-1,TRBV28,-,CASSYVRGSYNEQFF,TGTGCCAGCAGTTACGTGAGGGGCAGCTACAATGAGCAGTTCTTC
-,TRBJ1-1,TRBV27,-,CASSWDTGFGTEAFF,TGTGCCAGCAGTTGGGACACCGGATTTGGGACTGAAGCTTTCTTT
-,TRBJ2-7,TRBV7-6,-,CASSLLPGGTGTGYEQYF,TGTGCCAGCAGCTTACTACCGGGGGGGACCGGGACAGGCTACGAGCAGTACTTC
TRBD2,TRBJ2-7,TRBV12-3/TRBV12-4,few,CASSFGGGAYEQYF,TGTGCCAGCAGTTTCGGCGGGGGGGCTTACGAGCAGTACTTC
-,TRBJ2-2,TRBV11-3,once,CASSLDSTNTGELFF,TGTGCCAGCAGCTTGGACAGCACGAACACCGGGGAGCTGTTTTTT
-,TRBJ2-3,TRBV2,few,CASSERIRSTDTQYF,TGTGCCAGCAGTGAACGTATCCGGAGCACAGATACGCAGTATTTT
TRBD2,TRBJ2-1,TRBV12-3/TRBV12-4,many,CASSPRSGRAYNEQFF,TGTGCCAGCAGTCCGCGTAGCGGGAGGGCCTACAATGAGCAGTTCTTC
-,TRBJ1-1,TRBV6-6,few,CASSYADTEAFF,TGTGCCAGCAGTTACGCCGACACTGAAGCTTTCTTT
TRBD1,TRBJ2-2,TRBV12-3/TRBV12-4,many,CASSVAGGFTGELFF,TGTGCCAGCAGCGTCGCAGGGGGTTTTACCGGGGAGCTGTTTTTT
-,TRBJ1-2,TRBV6-6,few,CASRYGENYGYTF,TGTGCCAGCAGATACGGAGAGAACTATGGCTACACCTTC
-,TRBJ1-4,TRBV6-1,-,CASGSLEKLFF,TGTGCCAGCGGAAGTCTTGAAAAACTGTTTTTT
TRBD1,TRBJ1-1,TRBV5-1,-,CASSYNRGTITEAFF,TGCGCCAGCAGCTACAACAGGGGAACGATAACTGAAGCTTTCTTT
-,TRBJ2-1,TRBV29-1,few,CSVELRGSYNEQFF,TGCAGCGTTGAACTCCGGGGCTCCTACAATGAGCAGTTCTTC
-,TRBJ1-2,TRBV6-5,many,CASSRNRNYGYTF,TGTGCCAGCAGTAGGAACAGGAACTATGGCTACACCTTC
-,TRBJ2-4,TRBV11-2,-,CASSLGRTSGPAKNIQYF,TGTGCCAGCAGCTTGGGCAGGACCAGTGGGCCGGCCAAAAACATTCAGTACTTC
-,TRBJ2-4,TRBV30,-,CAWSGNQGYRYF,TGTGCCTGGAGTGGGAATCAGGGTTACCGGTACTTC
-,TRBJ1-3,TRBV7-9,once,CASNTRGESGNTIYF,TGTGCCAGCAACACCCGAGGGGAATCTGGAAACACCATATATTTT
-,TRBJ1-5,TRBV19,few,CASSINPPNQPQHF,TGTGCCAGTAGTATAAACCCCCCAAATCAGCCCCAGCATTTT
TRBD1,TRBJ1-1,TRBV12-3/TRBV12-4,many,CASSLRTGGDTEAFF,TGTGCCAGCAGTTTAAGGACAGGGGGCGACACTGAAGCTTTCTTT
-,TRBJ2-7,TRBV5-1,few,CASRDAPSYEQYF,TGCGCCAGCAGGGATGCACCTAGCTACGAGCAGTACTTC
TRBD1,TRBJ1-2,TRBV7-2,many,CASSYPDRAHGYTF,TGTGCCAGCAGCTACCCTGACAGGGCACATGGCTACACCTTC
-,TRBJ2-1,TRBV5-1,-,CASSSDRPNEQFF,TGCGCCAGCAGCTCCGACCGCCCCAATGAGCAGTTCTTC
TRBD2,TRBJ2-3,TRBV29-1,few,CSVAATSGSTDTQYF,TGCAGCGTTGCCGCGACTAGCGGGAGCACAGATACGCAGTATTTT
-,TRBJ1-5,TRBV20-1,-,CSAEPDKYSNQPQHF,TGCAGTGCCGAACCGGACAAATATAGCAATCAGCCCCAGCATTTT
TRBD2,TRBJ2-3,TRBV9,-,CANSAGTSGEDTQYF,TGTGCCAACAGCGCCGGGACTAGCGGTGAAGATACGCAGTATTTT
TRBD1,TRBJ2-1,TRBV4-1,few,CASSQRQGLRNEQFF,TGCGCCAGCAGCCAGAGACAGGGTCTGAGGAATGAGCAGTTCTTC
-,TRBJ1-5,TRBV27,many,CASSQTGYSNQPQHF,TGTGCCAGCAGCCAGACAGGTTATAGCAATCAGCCCCAGCATTTT
-,TRBJ1-5,TRBV7-9,many,CASSLSNQPQHF,TGTGCCAGCAGCTTAAGCAATCAGCCCCAGCATTTT
-,TRBJ1-1,TRBV27,few,CASTLGQGSTEAFF,TGTGCCAGCACCCTAGGGCAGGGAAGCACTGAAGCTTTCTTT
-,TRBJ2-3,TRBV28,few,CASSLISTDTQYF,TGTGCCAGCAGTTTGATTAGCACAGATACGCAGTATTTT
TRBD1,TRBJ1-2,TRBV7-9,few,CASSWDSYGYTF,TGTGCCAGCAGTTGGGACAGCTATGGCTACACCTTC
-,TRBJ1-1,TRBV27,-,CASSWGRNTEAFF,TGTGCCAGCTCGTGGGGGAGGAACACTGAAGCTTTCTTT
TRBD1,TRBJ1-2,TRBV9,few,CASSAWTGIFYGYTF,TGTGCCAGCAGCGCCTGGACAGGGATCTTCTATGGCTACACCTTC
-,TRBJ1-6,TRBV20-1,few,CSAKIGTSSYNSPLHF,TGCAGTGCTAAAATCGGCACGAGCTCCTATAATTCACCCCTCCACTTT
TRBD2,TRBJ2-1,TRBV5-5,many,CASSSAVGTKGWLEQFF,TGTGCCAGCAGCTCCGCGGTCGGGACTAAAGGTTGGCTTGAGCAGTTCTTC
TRBD1,TRBJ2-4,TRBV3-1,-,CASSRGTELAKNIQYF,TGTGCCAGCAGCCGTGGGACAGAGCTAGCCAAAAACATTCAGTACTTC
-,TRBJ2-4,TRBV28,-,CAASPGLSVKNIQYF,TGTGCCGCTTCCCCCGGCCTGTCTGTCAAAAACATTCAGTACTTC
-,TRBJ2-3,TRBV9,-,CASSVDLGTQYF,TGTGCCAGCAGCGTAGATCTAGGTACGCAGTATTTT
-,TRBJ2-7,TRBV6-1,many,CASIGWIYEQYF,TGTGCCAGCATAGGCTGGATTTACGAGCAGTACTTC
-,TRBJ1-1,TRBV5-1,-,CASSILQGMSSEAFF,TGCGCCAGCAGCATACTACAGGGTATGTCCTCTGAAGCTTTCTTT
-,TRBJ1-1,TRBV11-2,many,CASSLEHSMAYTEAFF,TGTGCCAGCAGCTTAGAGCACAGTATGGCGTACACTGAAGCTTTCTTT
-,TRBJ1-1,TRBV12-5,-,CASGEDGNTEAFF,TGTGCTAGTGGTGAGGACGGGAACACTGAAGCTTTCTTT
-,TRBJ2-5,TRBV3-1,few,CASSQGVRFQETQYF,TGTGCCAGCAGCCAAGGCGTCAGGTTCCAAGAGACCCAGTACTTC
-,TRBJ2-7,TRBV7-8,few,CASSLGGYSYEQYF,TGTGCCAGCAGCTTGGGGGGCTACTCCTACGAGCAGTACTTC
-,TRBJ1-1,TRBV29-1,-,CSVAGTLNTEAFF,TGCAGCGTTGCGGGGACATTGAACACTGAAGCTTTCTTT
TRBD1,TRBJ1-1,TRBV7-9,-,CASSSRDSYGMNTEAFF,TGTGCCAGCAGCTCCCGGGACAGCTACGGTATGAACACTGAAGCTTTCTTT
-,TRBJ2-1,TRBV7-2,few,CASSFSGTIPGLEQFF,TGTGCCAGCAGCTTCTCCGGGACCATCCCGGGTCTTGAGCAGTTCTTC
TRBD1,TRBJ2-7,TRBV15,-,CATSSPGTGFSEQYF,TGTGCCACCAGCAGCCCCGGGACAGGGTTTAGCGAGCAGTACTTC
-,TRBJ2-5,TRBV20-1,few,CSASLGVQETQYF,TGCAGTGCGTCGCTGGGAGTACAAGAGACCCAGTACTTC
-,TRBJ2-7,TRBV7-2,-,CASSSQSRKSSYEQYF,TGTGCCAGCAGCTCCCAAAGCAGGAAAAGCTCCTACGAGCAGTACTTC
-,TRBJ1-4,TRBV6-1,-,CASSEGGQLNEKLFF,TGTGCCAGCAGTGAAGGTGGCCAGCTTAATGAAAAACTGTTTTTT
-,TRBJ2-7,TRBV20-1,many,CSAVGGNFPYEQYF,TGCAGTGCTGTTGGAGGGAATTTCCCCTACGAGCAGTACTTC
-,TRBJ1-1,TRBV29-1,few,CSVERGIGTEAFF,TGCAGCGTTGAAAGGGGGATAGGCACTGAAGCTTTCTTT
TRBD2,TRBJ2-7,TRBV20-1,few,CSARTGGRYEQYF,TGCAGTGCTAGAACGGGGGGGAGGTACGAGCAGTACTTC
TRBD1,TRBJ1-2,TRBV25-1,many,CASSDSPGQGLNYGYTF,TGTGCCAGCAGTGACTCACCTGGACAGGGCCTTAACTATGGCTACACCTTC
-,TRBJ2-3,TRBV3-1,few,CASSQDSSTDTQYF,TGTGCCAGCAGCCAAGACTCTAGCACAGATACGCAGTATTTT
-,TRBJ1-1,TRBV3-1,few,CASSQSNTEAFF,TGTGCCAGCAGCCAATCGAACACTGAAGCTTTCTTT
TRBD1,TRBJ1-6,TRBV9,-,CASSRDSHYNSPLHF,TGTGCCAGCAGCCGGGACAGTCACTATAATTCACCCCTCCACTTT
TRBD2,TRBJ2-7,TRBV6-4,few,CASSDPGLAGSYEQYF,TGTGCCAGCAGTGACCCCGGACTAGCGGGGAGTTACGAGCAGTACTTC